Sequencing of this TCR beta chain was carried out in a study of blood T cell repertoires in COVID-19. Looked up from germline, CDR1 is LNHDA and CDR2 is SQIVND (reference sequence). The CDR3 covers 17 residues. V shed 1 base, J shed 0 bases, and the junction held 6 bases outside the gene matches. Produced via immunoSEQ multiplex PCR; TCRdb's table is partial and in-frame only. The table lists roughly 330,000 clones, about 90% of them singletons. This chain uses TRBV19 with TRBJ2-7; 10 bases map to TRBD2. The sample comprised PBMCs or T cells enriched from blood (not recorded which). This sequence originates from a woman aged 25 to 39 who had recovered from COVID-19. The CDR3 spells CASSIGHTSGDSYEQYF. DNA for the CDR3: TGTGCCAGTAGTATAGGTCACACTAGCGGGGACTCCTACGAGCAGTACTTC.